This is a list of T cell receptor beta chains from one sample in a study of shared T cell receptors in the human thymus. Assay: immunoSEQ multiplex PCR; the TCRdb copy retains only in-frame clones and omits some. The sample has under 850,000 clones; more than 75% are singletons. The same sample was also used in a study of human thymus T cells.

The material sequenced was thymocytes. Receptor source: a boy under three years old with a congenital heart defect. CDR3s include the opening cysteine and the closing phenylalanine or tryptophan. D genes are given only for firm matches. Expanded clones get a size class; other rows say once, few or many, or leave the size out.

clone_size	v_call	j_call	d_call	cdr3_length	cdr3_aa	cdr3_nt
NA	TRBV2	TRBJ2-7	TRBD1	17	CASSEPGYGQGYHEQYF	TGTGCCAGCAGTGAACCGGGGTACGGACAGGGTTACCACGAGCAGTACTTC
NA	TRBV19	TRBJ2-7	NA	14	CASSMYRSSYEQYF	TGTGCCAGTAGTATGTACAGGAGCTCCTACGAGCAGTACTTC
NA	TRBV5-4	TRBJ1-1	NA	11	CASGEFPEAFF	TGTGCCAGCGGGGAGTTCCCTGAAGCTTTCTTT
NA	TRBV11-2	TRBJ2-3	TRBD2	17	CASSPGLAGPGTDTQYF	TGTGCCAGCAGCCCGGGACTAGCGGGACCGGGCACAGATACGCAGTATTTT
NA	TRBV5-6	TRBJ2-1	TRBD1	18	CASSPGSDRGAQGNEQFF	TGTGCCAGCAGCCCCGGCTCCGACAGGGGAGCACAAGGCAATGAGCAGTTCTTC
NA	TRBV4-3	TRBJ2-2	NA	17	CASSQDNDRRRSGELFF	TGCGCCAGCAGCCAAGATAACGACAGGAGACGGTCCGGGGAGCTGTTTTTT
once	TRBV7-2	TRBJ2-1	TRBD2	15	CASSTRLAGNNEQFF	TGTGCCAGCAGCACACGACTAGCGGGGAACAATGAGCAGTTCTTC
NA	TRBV5-5	TRBJ2-7	TRBD2	14	CASSSPAGGGEQYF	TGTGCCAGCAGCTCCCCGGCGGGGGGCGGCGAGCAGTACTTC
few	TRBV18	TRBJ1-3	NA	14	CASSHRTDRNTIYF	TGTGCCAGCTCACACCGGACAGATAGAAACACCATATATTTT
NA	TRBV7-2	TRBJ2-2	NA	17	CASSLGLCGTRAGELFF	TGTGCCAGCAGCTTAGGTCTGTGCGGGACTCGGGCCGGGGAGCTGTTTTTT
NA	TRBV15	TRBJ2-1	TRBD2	14	CATAPGLAGNEQFF	TGTGCCACCGCCCCCGGACTAGCGGGCAATGAGCAGTTCTTC
NA	TRBV30	TRBJ2-7	TRBD2	13	CAWNTLAGVEQYF	TGTGCCTGGAATACGCTAGCGGGAGTCGAGCAGTACTTC
NA	TRBV10-3	TRBJ2-7	TRBD2	16	CAISRVIAGLSYEQYF	TGTGCCATCAGTAGAGTCATAGCGGGGCTCTCCTACGAGCAGTACTTC
NA	TRBV2	TRBJ2-3	TRBD2	17	CASSSSGRRGSTDTQYF	TGTGCCAGCAGTTCTAGCGGGAGGAGGGGGAGCACAGATACGCAGTATTTT
NA	TRBV29-1	TRBJ1-1	NA	11	CSALLNTEAFF	TGCAGCGCCCTCCTGAACACTGAAGCTTTCTTT
NA	TRBV5-5	TRBJ2-6	TRBD1	19	CASSSDVDRGKTGANVLTF	TGTGCCAGCAGCTCGGATGTGGACAGGGGCAAAACTGGGGCCAACGTCCTGACTTTC
few	TRBV18	TRBJ1-3	NA	14	CASSPPFSGNTIYF	TGTGCCAGCTCACCACCTTTTTCAGGAAACACCATATATTTT
NA	TRBV7-4	TRBJ2-2	NA	15	CASIPPGNPGGELFF	TGTGCCAGCATCCCCCCCGGGAACCCCGGCGGGGAGCTGTTTTTT
NA	TRBV21-1	TRBJ2-7	NA	14	CASSMAGGVYEQYF	TGTGCCAGCAGCATGGCAGGGGGCGTCTACGAGCAGTACTTC
once	TRBV10-2	TRBJ2-7	TRBD2	13	CASRGLAGHEQYF	TGCGCCAGCAGGGGACTAGCTGGCCACGAGCAGTACTTC
NA	TRBV6-1	TRBJ2-2	NA	15	CASSVAGRYTGELFF	TGTGCCAGCAGTGTGGCGGGGAGGTACACCGGGGAGCTGTTTTTT
once	TRBV7-9	TRBJ2-7	NA	15	CASSLARGTTYEQYF	TGTGCCAGCAGCTTAGCCCGGGGTACAACCTACGAGCAGTACTTC
NA	TRBV7-9	TRBJ2-2	TRBD1	16	CASSLGRDSDTGELFF	TGTGCCAGCAGCTTAGGTCGGGACAGCGACACCGGGGAGCTGTTTTTT
NA	TRBV5-6	TRBJ1-1	NA	16	CASSFTSSIMNTEAFF	TGTGCCAGCAGCTTTACATCTAGTATAATGAACACTGAAGCTTTCTTT
NA	TRBV7-6	TRBJ2-1	TRBD2	15	CASSSRLAGEVEQFF	TGTGCCAGCAGCTCAAGGCTAGCGGGAGAGGTTGAGCAGTTCTTC
NA	TRBV5-6	TRBJ2-2	NA	15	CASSLRLMNTGELFF	TGTGCCAGCAGCTTGAGACTAATGAACACCGGGGAGCTGTTTTTT
NA	TRBV6-6	TRBJ2-3	TRBD2	16	CASSPSSGSGTDTQYF	TGTGCCAGCAGTCCCTCTAGCGGGAGTGGCACAGATACGCAGTATTTT
once	TRBV18	TRBJ1-1	TRBD1	19	CASSPWMGFTGGKGTEAFF	TGTGCCAGCTCACCATGGATGGGGTTTACAGGGGGCAAGGGCACTGAAGCTTTCTTT
NA	TRBV14	TRBJ2-3	NA	15	CASSQEGAWSDTQYF	TGTGCCAGCAGCCAAGAGGGGGCTTGGTCAGATACGCAGTATTTT
NA	TRBV5-4	TRBJ1-3	TRBD1	17	CASSTRQGGGSGNTIYF	TGTGCCAGCAGCACGCGACAGGGTGGGGGCTCTGGAAACACCATATATTTT
few	TRBV29-1	TRBJ1-1	NA	11	CSVRQRTEAFF	TGCAGCGTTCGCCAGCGGACTGAAGCTTTCTTT
NA	TRBV7-2	TRBJ1-2	TRBD1	12	CATAGQGYGYTF	TGTGCCACCGCCGGACAGGGTTATGGCTACACCTTC
few	TRBV28	TRBJ2-7	NA	14	CASSPGTGIAGCYF	TGTGCCAGCAGTCCCGGGACAGGGATAGCGGGATGTTACTTC
once	TRBV7-2	TRBJ2-7	NA	14	CASSLGLRGHEQYF	TGTGCCAGCAGCTTAGGTTTACGAGGTCACGAGCAGTACTTC
NA	TRBV6-5	TRBJ2-1	NA	15	CASSYFPGASDEQFF	TGTGCCAGCAGTTACTTTCCGGGAGCTAGTGATGAGCAGTTCTTC
NA	TRBV5-6	TRBJ1-4	NA	16	CASSRRSGRGNEKLFF	TGTGCCAGCAGCCGACGATCGGGACGGGGGAATGAAAAACTGTTTTTT
NA	TRBV15	TRBJ2-7	TRBD1	18	CATSRRQGIVPLGYEQYF	TGTGCCACCAGCAGACGACAGGGTATAGTTCCGCTAGGGTACGAGCAGTACTTC
NA	TRBV5-1	TRBJ2-7	NA	12	CASSGTAGEQYF	TGCGCCAGCAGCGGGACTGCGGGGGAGCAGTACTTC
once	TRBV18	TRBJ2-1	NA	14	CASSPWGVEDEQFF	TGTGCCAGCTCCCCTTGGGGGGTCGAGGATGAGCAGTTCTTC
NA	TRBV27	TRBJ1-6	NA	16	CASSLSRGGNNSPLHF	TGTGCCAGCAGTTTATCTCGGGGGGGCAATAATTCACCCCTCCACTTT
NA	TRBV29-1	TRBJ1-5	TRBD1	16	CSVVLGQTGGSQPQHF	TGCAGCGTTGTATTAGGGCAGACAGGGGGGAGTCAGCCCCAGCATTTT
NA	TRBV30	TRBJ1-1	NA	16	CAWSPSHAGGLTEAFF	TGTGCCTGGAGCCCGTCCCACGCCGGGGGGCTTACTGAAGCTTTCTTT
NA	TRBV19	TRBJ2-7	TRBD2	16	CASSVGVGGSADEQYF	TGTGCCAGTAGTGTTGGGGTGGGGGGGAGTGCCGACGAGCAGTACTTC
once	TRBV18	TRBJ2-1	TRBD1	15	CASSRKDRGIDEQFF	TGTGCCAGCTCTCGCAAAGACAGGGGTATCGATGAGCAGTTCTTC
NA	TRBV14	TRBJ2-4	TRBD2	19	CASSQATVGRALFKNIQYF	TGTGCCAGCAGCCAGGCGACCGTGGGGAGGGCACTATTCAAAAACATTCAGTACTTC
NA	TRBV6-5	TRBJ2-1	NA	15	CASSSPGWAYNEQFF	TGTGCCAGCAGTTCCCCGGGTTGGGCCTACAATGAGCAGTTCTTC
NA	TRBV10-1	TRBJ2-3	TRBD1	17	CASRGHRDRGAADTQYF	TGCGCCAGCAGAGGTCACAGGGACAGGGGTGCGGCAGATACGCAGTATTTT
NA	TRBV18	TRBJ2-7	NA	14	CASSPTGDLYEQYF	TGTGCCAGCTCACCAACCGGGGATTTGTACGAGCAGTACTTC
NA	TRBV10-3	TRBJ2-1	TRBD1	13	CAISEGPKGDRFF	TGTGCCATCAGTGAGGGCCCAAAGGGGGACAGGTTCTTC
NA	TRBV5-4	TRBJ2-7	TRBD2	18	CASSHRRLAGPDSYEQYF	TGTGCCAGTAGCCACCGGCGACTAGCGGGACCCGATTCCTACGAGCAGTACTTC
few	TRBV18	TRBJ2-7	TRBD1	16	CASSPGRTGGSYEQYF	TGTGCCAGCTCACCGGGTCGGACAGGTGGTTCCTACGAGCAGTACTTC
NA	TRBV4-3	TRBJ2-1	NA	15	CASSPGGGSHNEQFF	TGCGCCAGCAGCCCAGGTGGGGGGAGCCACAATGAGCAGTTCTTC